The 8 T cell receptor beta chains below were found in one sample sequenced in a study of breast tumors, draining lymph nodes, adjacent tissues (dated by TCRdb to the mid-2010s). The lymph node samples were taken from the axillary draining lymph nodes of breast cancer patients. Preparation of the library involved multiplex PCR. Sequenced on an Illumina HiSeq 2000. TCRdb trimmed public reads at Q25 via fastp, called clones via MiXCR and kept in-frame beta chains. All rows with the same CDR3 protein become a single entry with the most common DNA and genes. In all, the sample holds under 300,000 distinct CDR3 sequences, and roughly a third of those were seen once. The ten largest clones capture 3.6% of the sample. Input material: axillary lymph node tissue. Receptor source: a female donor with breast cancer. Some clones in this sample may be carry-over from other donors' samples.

The chain's CDR3 is CASSRNVYIQYF. The CDR3, as DNA: TGTGCCAGTAGTAGGAACGTTTACATTCAGTACTTC. The chain is built from TRBV19 and TRBJ2-4, with D unclear. Germline CDR1 is LNHDA and CDR2 is SQIVND (reference sequence). Trimming cost V 4 bases and J 8 bases, with 9 bases left between them. This CDR3 has 12 residues.

This clonotype has a handful of counts. The CDR3 loop reads CASSESGRYNEQFF. The CDR3 bases are TGTGCCAGCAGTGAATCAGGACGGTACAATGAGCAGTTCTTC. The chain has TRBV28 and TRBJ2-1, with D hard to call. Germline V gene lookup returns CDR1 MDHEN and CDR2 SYDVKM. The length of the CDR3 is 14 residues. V was shortened by 5 bases and J by 4 bases, with 12 bases between the two germline ends.

This clonotype was seen at least ten times. V and J are TRBV11-2 and TRBJ2-7, with TRBD1 matching over 11 bases. Trimming took 4 bases from V and 2 from J; bases not matched to a gene: 4. Per germline, CDR1 SGHAT and CDR2 FQNNGV. The CDR3 is 15 amino acids. The CDR3 DNA is TGTGCCAGCAGCTCAGGGACAGGGGGGACCTACGAGCAGTACTTC. It yields the protein CASSSGTGGTYEQYF.

This clonotype has a count of ten or more. J is TRBJ2-2 and V is TRBV9, with 9 nucleotides matching TRBD1. The CDR3 length is 16 residues. The V gene end was trimmed by 4 bases and the J gene end by 1 base; junction bases not matched to a gene: 5. The V gene's germline CDR1 is SGDLS and CDR2 YYNGEE. The CDR3 protein is CASSSQGAKNTGELFF. Here the CDR3 DNA reads TGTGCCAGCAGCTCACAGGGGGCGAAGAACACCGGGGAGCTGTTTTTT.

Note on this clonotype: A read error is possible here, since a much larger clone lies one base away. The genes are TRBV6-2 or TRBV6-3 and TRBJ2-3; TRBD1 matches 9 bases. The CDR3 is 16 amino acids. The V gene end was trimmed by 5 bases and the J gene end by 1 base; junction bases not matched to a gene: 7. Germline CDR1 reads MNHEY; CDR2 reads SVGEGT. CDR3 coding DNA: TGTGCCAGCAGTCCAGGACAGGGGATGGGCACAGATACGCAGTATTTT. Protein: CASSPGQGMGTDTQYF.

This clonotype was seen just once. Likely a read error: the CDR3 ends without its conserved phenylalanine or tryptophan. No DNA is shown, since the ends of the CDR3 on it are uncertain; the CDR3 is the one TCRdb lists. The chain has TRBV3-1 and TRBJ2-1; the D call of TRBD2 is as the table states it, not checked on the DNA. Germline V gene sequence: CDR1 LGHDT, CDR2 YNNKEL (reference sequence). The CDR3 has 10 residues if both end residues are counted. CDR3 region: CASSQVCRVL.

This clonotype was seen at least ten times. V is TRBV7-6 and J is TRBJ2-7, with 9 nucleotides matching TRBD2. The trim removed 4 bases at V and 4 bases at J, leaving 2 bases unmatched. CDR3 size: 13 residues. Germline V gene data show CDR1 as SGHVS and CDR2 as FNYEAQ. CDR3 region: CASSSGLAYEQYF. The CDR3 bases are TGTGCCAGCAGCTCTGGACTAGCGTACGAGCAGTACTTC.

As regards this clonotype: Compared with germline, one end of the junction differs, possibly owing to a read error. V is TRBV7-2 and J is TRBJ1-6; D not certain. The CDR3 consists of 16 residues. Germline V CDR1 and CDR2: SGHTA, FQGNSA. This CDR3 is CASSSGPAQHNSPLHF. In DNA, the CDR3 is TGTGCCAGCAGCTCAGGACCGGCCCAACATAACTCACCCCTCCACTTT.